This T cell receptor (beta chain) is from a study of T cells in localized non-small cell lung cancer. The CDR3 sequence is 16 residues long. The germline CDR1 and CDR2 sequences are LNHDA and SQIVND (reference sequence). V was trimmed by 6 bases and J by 4 bases, leaving 19 bases between them. About this clone itself: What it binds is unknown.

The data were produced by immunoSEQ multiplex PCR, yet TCRdb's version contains in-frame clones alone and is incomplete. The sample includes roughly 70,000 clones, roughly nine tenths seen only once; the top ten take roughly 22%. Study-wide results and caveats: Longer survival (overall) was linked to higher T cell density in blood.

This receptor was taken from a male donor aged 60 or over with stage III squamous cell lung carcinoma. V usage is TRBV19 and J usage is TRBJ1-3; a weak D match, TRBD1 (5 bases). The sequencing here drew on peripheral blood, taken before any cancer treatment. CDR3 coding DNA: TGTGCCAGTAGAGGGACGCCCAGGAATATCGGAAACACCATATATTTT. As protein: CASRGTPRNIGNTIYF.